Following are 18 T cell receptor beta chains from one sample sequenced in a study of blood T cell repertoires in COVID-19. The data were produced by immunoSEQ multiplex PCR, yet TCRdb's version contains in-frame clones alone and is incomplete. In the table there are fewer than 500,000 clones, 70% to 90% of which are singletons. The sample comprised PBMCs or T cells enriched from blood (not recorded which). Receptors originate from a man aged 30 to 39 who had recovered from COVID-19.

The rearrangement joins TRBV10-3 to TRBJ1-6; unclear D gene. In germline, CDR1 is ENHRY, CDR2 SYGVKD. The CDR3 is made up of 14 amino acids. V was cut by 5 bases and J by 5 bases, with 10 bases left in between. The CDR3 sequence: CAISFDGDNSPLHF. In nucleotides, the CDR3 is TGTGCCATCAGTTTCGACGGGGATAATTCACCCCTCCACTTT.

The gene calls are TRBV19 and TRBJ2-2, with D possibly being TRBD1 (5 bases). Germline CDR1 reads LNHDA; CDR2 reads SQIVND (reference sequence). The V and J ends lost 11 bases and 2 bases respectively, with 15 bases between them. The CDR3 consists of 14 residues. CDR3 in DNA: TGTGCCGGAAGGGCCAGGGCTAACACCGGGGAGCTGTTTTTT. Protein: CAGRARANTGELFF.

CDR3 DNA: TGCGCCAGCAGCTTGTCGGGGGGCCATCAGCCCCAGCATTTT. It specifies CASSLSGGHQPQHF. J is TRBJ1-5 and V is TRBV5-1; D may be TRBD1 (6 bases). CDR3 length equals 14 residues. The V and J ends lost 1 base and 5 bases respectively, with 10 bases between them. Per germline, CDR1 SGHRS and CDR2 YFSETQ.

V usage is TRBV30 and J usage is TRBJ1-5; D remains unclear. Germline values: CDR1 GTSNPN, CDR2 SVGIG (reference sequence). The V end lost 1 base, the J end lost 2 bases, and 9 bases lay between the germline ends. The CDR3 runs 14 residues. Here the CDR3 reads CAWSDVQRNQPQHF. CDR3 nucleotide sequence: TGTGCCTGGAGTGACGTACAGCGCAATCAGCCCCAGCATTTT.

The genes are TRBV18 and TRBJ2-7; 7 nucleotides align to TRBD1. V was clipped by 1 base and J by 3 bases; unmatched bases: 6. Per germline, CDR1 KGHSH and CDR2 LQKENI. This CDR3 has 15 residues. Written as DNA, the CDR3 is TGTGCCAGCTCACCACGTCGGACAGGCAACTACGAGCAGTACTTC. This sequence encodes CASSPRRTGNYEQYF.

The chain is built from TRBV14 and TRBJ1-3, with D perhaps TRBD1 (6 bases). Trimming left V 3 bases short and J 1 base short, with 10 bases between. The germline CDR1 and CDR2 sequences are SGHDN and FVKESK. The length of the CDR3 is 15 residues. The CDR3 loop is CASSQITGSGNTIYF. In DNA form, the CDR3 reads TGTGCCAGCAGCCAGATAACAGGGTCTGGAAACACCATATATTTT. Together with reference TRBV14 and TRBJ1-3, the CDR3 gives the full variable domain: EAGVTQFPSHSVIEKGQTVTLRCDPISGHDNLYWYRRVMGKEIKFLLHFVKESKQDESGMPNNRFLAERTGGTYSTLKVQPAELEDSGVYFCASSQITGSGNTIYFGEGSWLTVV.

This chain uses TRBV6-2 or TRBV6-3 with TRBJ2-5; 8 bases fit TRBD2. The J segment lost 2 bases and the V segment lost 2 bases, leaving 7 bases of the junction unmatched. Germline V lookup: CDR1 MNHEY, CDR2 SVGEGT. This CDR3 is 16 amino acids long. CDR3 in DNA: TGTGCCAGCAGTTACCGAGCGGGGGAGACACAAGAGACCCAGTACTTC. This gives the protein CASSYRAGETQETQYF.

The CDR3: CASSAGAYEQYF. In DNA, the CDR3 is TGTGCCAGCAGTGCCGGGGCCTACGAGCAGTACTTC. The chain couples TRBV27 to TRBJ2-7, with a weak D call TRBD2 (5 bases). Germline V CDR1 and CDR2: MNHEY, SMNVEV (reference sequence). The V end lost 5 bases, the J end lost 2 bases, and 7 bases lay between the germline ends. The CDR3 loop spans 12 amino acids.

This chain connects TRBV30 to TRBJ2-7, with D possibly TRBD2 on 6 matching bases. Trimming cost V 5 bases and J 6 bases, with 11 bases left between them. Germline-derived CDR1 and CDR2 are GTSNPN and SVGIG (reference sequence). The CDR3 extends over 11 amino acids. CDR3 coding DNA: TGTGCCTGGGAGCAGGGAGGCGAGCAGTACTTC. It specifies CAWEQGGEQYF.

The chain recombines TRBV12-5 with TRBJ1-2; no definite D call. This CDR3 has 13 residues. V gave up 4 bases and J gave up 4 bases, with 10 bases separating them. In germline, CDR1 is LGHNT, CDR2 FRNRAP. DNA of the CDR3: TGTGCTAGTGGTTCTTTGGGCCCCTATGGCTACACCTTC. Its protein product is CASGSLGPYGYTF.

This clone was seen just once. The J gene is TRBJ2-3, the V gene TRBV25-1, with TRBD2 matching over 9 bases. This CDR3 contains 15 residues. Germline lookup yields CDR1 MGHDK and CDR2 SYGVNS. V lost 4 bases to trimming and J lost 4 bases; unmatched junction nucleotides: 6. This chain's CDR3 is CASSASSGGSDTQYF. CDR3 DNA sequence: TGTGCCAGCAGTGCGAGTAGCGGGGGCTCAGATACGCAGTATTTT.

The chain joins TRBV5-1 to TRBJ2-6; TRBD1 matches at 7 bases. Germline values: CDR1 SGHRS, CDR2 YFSETQ. Germline trimming cut 4 bases from V and 2 bases from J; bases unmatched to any gene: 3. This CDR3 region has 15 residues. The CDR3 DNA reads as TGCGCCAGCAGCGATACAGGGGCTGGGGCCAACGTCCTGACTTTC. It encodes CASSDTGAGANVLTF.

The sample holds one count of this clone. The J gene is TRBJ1-3, the V gene TRBV7-9; D is unclear. Between the trimmed V and J ends, which lost 5 bases and 9 bases, there was a span of 8 bases. This CDR3 comprises 11 residues. From germline, CDR1 is SEHNR and CDR2 FQNEAQ (reference sequence). CDR3 sequence (DNA): TGTGCCAGCAGCCGGGAATTCACCATATATTTT. It translates to CASSREFTIYF.

The chain is built from TRBV6-6 and TRBJ1-6; 9 positions match TRBD1. CDR3 size: 17 residues. CDR1 and CDR2 (germline): MNHNY, SVGAGI (reference sequence). With 5 bases clipped from V and 5 bases from J, the junction kept 10 bases outside the gene matches. CDR3 region: CASSPGTGLLDNSPLHF. The CDR3 DNA reads TGTGCCAGCAGTCCCGGGACAGGGCTGTTGGATAATTCACCCCTCCACTTT.

The rearrangement joins TRBV9 to TRBJ2-5; 8 nucleotides match TRBD2. V shed 2 bases, J shed 4 bases, and the junction held 1 base outside the gene matches. CDR1 is SGDLS and CDR2 is YYNGEE in the germline V gene. The CDR3 extends over 13 amino acids. The CDR3 protein is CASSVRGVETQYF. The CDR3 DNA is TGTGCCAGCAGCGTGCGGGGGGTAGAGACCCAGTACTTC.

The gene calls are TRBV29-1 and TRBJ2-2; D gene ambiguous. Deletions cut 0 bases from V and 0 bases from J, with 11 bases between. The CDR3 covers 16 residues. Germline-derived CDR1 and CDR2 are SQVTM and ANQGSEA. The DNA of the CDR3 is TGCAGCGTTGAAGATTCGCTACAGTCGAACACCGGGGAGCTGTTTTTT. It codes for CSVEDSLQSNTGELFF.

This chain joins TRBV7-9 and TRBJ1-5, with TRBD1 matching 8 bases. Germline lookup yields CDR1 SEHNR and CDR2 FQNEAQ (reference sequence). CDR3 size: 14 residues. With 5 bases clipped from V and 2 bases from J, the junction kept 2 bases outside the gene matches. In nucleotides, the CDR3 is TGTGCCAGCAGCGAACAGGGGGGCAATCAGCCCCAGCATTTT. It codes for CASSEQGGNQPQHF.

About this clone: This same CDR3 is encoded by further DNA sequences in the sample. This chain joins TRBV5-1 and TRBJ1-1; D gene uncertain. Trimming removed 4 bases from V and 4 bases from J, with 14 bases in between. Germline V gene data show CDR1 as SGHRS and CDR2 as YFSETQ. The CDR3 sequence is 14 residues long. CDR3: CASSPEVGTTEAFF. DNA for the CDR3: TGCGCCAGCAGCCCCGAAGTCGGTACCACTGAAGCTTTCTTT.